This T cell receptor beta chain is drawn from a study of blood T cell repertoires in COVID-19. Study in general: Samples taken during acute and convalescent COVID-19 were collected in the United States, Italy and Spain. Nucleic acid was either cDNA or gDNA, and it came from T cells, B-cell-depleted T cells, or PBMCs.

From germline, CDR1 is MNHEY and CDR2 SMNVEV (reference sequence). The CDR3 runs 17 residues. The junction had 11 bases not matched to a gene; V was cut back by 3 bases and J by 0 bases. Per the authors' pipeline: By means of reference gene primer amplification, nucleated cell counts were estimated. This table comes from immunoSEQ multiplex PCR, and its TCRdb copy is limited to in-frame clones, with some not included. D and trimming were read from the DNA, whereas the V and J calls and clone size are those reported in that table. This sample carries some 99,000 clones, 90% of them seen once, and the ten largest clones take approximately 1%.

V gene TRBV27 combines with J gene TRBJ2-7, with TRBD2 matching 7 bases. The TCR comes from a human donor in a cohort sampled during active COVID-19. Specimen: peripheral blood. The CDR3 region has the DNA TGTGCCAGCAGTTTTTTAGTGGCTAGCGGTATCTCCTACGAGCAGTACTTC. Translating it yields CASSFLVASGISYEQYF.